These 25 T cell receptor beta chains were all obtained from the same sample, sequenced in a study of early T cells in non-severe SARS-CoV-2 infection. TCRdb ran MiXCR on the 5' RACE reads and lists one entry per CDR3 protein. The sample carries roughly 51,000 distinct CDR3 sequences, 11% recorded once. The sample was whole blood. The source is an adult who was a healthcare worker with PCR-confirmed SARS-CoV-2 infection or an uninfected control (not recorded which).

The chain couples TRBV29-1 to TRBJ2-7; D not resolved. V was trimmed by 2 bases and J by 3 bases, leaving 8 bases between them. Germline CDR1 SQVTM, CDR2 ANQGSEA. The length of the CDR3 is 12 residues. CDR3 sequence (DNA): TGCAGCGTTGAATTGTGGAACTACGAGCAGTACTTC. Translating gives CSVELWNYEQYF.

This clonotype was recorded at least ten times. V and J are TRBV28 and TRBJ2-7, with 7 bases lining up with TRBD1. The CDR3 has 13 amino acids. V was clipped by 5 bases and J by 2 bases; unmatched bases: 3. CDR1 and CDR2 from the germline V gene are MDHEN and SYDVKM. This CDR3 reads CASSRQGAYEQYF. CDR3 DNA: TGTGCCAGCAGTCGACAGGGTGCCTACGAGCAGTACTTC.

The chain carries TRBV20-1 and TRBJ1-5; D gene ambiguous. CDR1 and CDR2 (germline): DFQATT, SNEGSKA (reference sequence). V lost 3 bases and J 5 bases, leaving 11 bases between the germline ends. The CDR3 extends over 13 amino acids. Here the CDR3 reads CSASKDDDQPQHF. The CDR3, as DNA: TGCAGTGCTAGTAAGGACGATGATCAGCCCCAGCATTTT.

V is TRBV12-3 or TRBV12-4 and J is TRBJ1-6, with a tentative D call TRBD1 (5 bases). Trimming took off 0 bases at V and 5 bases at J, with 8 bases between the two ends. The CDR3 covers 15 residues. In DNA, the CDR3 is TGTGCCAGCAGTTTAGCGGGGGGGGATAATTCACCCCTCCACTTT. It is translated as CASSLAGGDNSPLHF.

This chain uses TRBV4-1 with TRBJ2-2; tentative D call: TRBD2 (6 bases). The CDR3 spans 16 residues. V was clipped by 3 bases and J by 6 bases, with 17 bases between them. Looked up from germline, CDR1 is MGHRA and CDR2 is YSYEKL. Here the CDR3 reads CASSQYVRDFPGELFF. The DNA of the CDR3 is TGCGCCAGCAGCCAGTACGTACGGGACTTTCCCGGGGAGCTGTTTTTT.

In this sample, this clonotype turned up many times. This sequence joins TRBV27 and TRBJ1-5; unclear D gene. Germline V CDR1 and CDR2: MNHEY, SMNVEV (reference sequence). This CDR3 is built from 13 residues. V was clipped by 0 bases and J by 5 bases, with 5 bases between them. The CDR3 here is CASSLSFDQPQHF. The DNA for the CDR3 is TGTGCCAGCAGTTTATCGTTCGATCAGCCCCAGCATTTT.

This clonotype was seen a handful of times. V usage is TRBV28 and J usage is TRBJ1-5; TRBD1 aligns across 9 bases. The junction had 7 bases not matched to a gene; V was cut back by 6 bases and J by 4 bases. Per the germline V gene, CDR1 is MDHEN and CDR2 is SYDVKM. The CDR3 loop spans 15 amino acids. Here the CDR3 DNA reads TGTGCCAGCAGGTACCCGGGACAGGGAAATCAGCCCCAGCATTTT. This codes for CASRYPGQGNQPQHF.

This clonotype was observed a few times. The V gene is TRBV5-1, the J gene TRBJ1-3; D is unresolved. Trimming took 3 bases from V and 0 from J, leaving 7 bases between them. This CDR3 is built from 14 residues. Germline V gene lookup returns CDR1 SGHRS and CDR2 YFSETQ. The CDR3, as DNA: TGCGCCAGCAGCTCTGATGGCTCTGGAAACACCATATATTTT. This gives the protein CASSSDGSGNTIYF.

V gene TRBV20-1 combines with J gene TRBJ1-6; maybe TRBD1 (5 bases). Per germline, CDR1 DFQATT and CDR2 SNEGSKA (reference sequence). The CDR3 runs to 21 residues. With 0 bases removed from V and 0 bases from J, the gap between germline ends came to 24 bases. CDR3 DNA: TGCAGTGCTAGAGAGGGATTAGGATTGCGACAGTTCAGCTCCTATAATTCACCCCTCCACTTT. Its translation is CSAREGLGLRQFSSYNSPLHF.

The chain is built from TRBV5-6 and TRBJ2-1; D ambiguous. Germline CDR1 reads SGHDT; CDR2 reads YYEEEE. The ends were cut back, 0 bases at V and 4 bases at J, with 2 bases in the middle. The CDR3 consists of 12 residues. The CDR3 DNA follows: TGTGCCAGCAGCTTGGATTACAATGAGCAGTTCTTC. Its protein product is CASSLDYNEQFF.

Ten or more counts support this clonotype. V gene TRBV19 combines with J gene TRBJ2-2; tentatively, D is TRBD2 (7 bases). The CDR3 is 15 residues long. Germline CDR1 is LNHDA and CDR2 is SQIVND (reference sequence). The V gene lost 5 bases and the J gene lost 4 bases, with 14 bases spanning the gap. The CDR3 region has the DNA TGTGCCAGTAGTTCCAGGGGAGGGGTCACCGGGGAGCTGTTTTTT. This encodes CASSSRGGVTGELFF.

In this sample, this clonotype turned up many times. CDR3 DNA: TGTGCCACCCACGGGACGCTCGGAGAGACCCAGTACTTC. Translating gives CATHGTLGETQYF. The gene calls are TRBV2 and TRBJ2-5, with D perhaps TRBD1 or TRBD2 (5 bases each). V gave up 10 bases and J gave up 4 bases, with 16 bases separating them. The CDR3 sequence is 13 residues long. Germline CDR1 and CDR2: SNHLY and FYNNEI.

This clonotype occurred a few times. The rearrangement joins TRBV15 to TRBJ2-3; D assignment may be TRBD1 or TRBD2 (5 bases each). V was shortened by 5 bases and J by 0 bases, with 9 bases between the two germline ends. This CDR3 has 14 residues. The germline gives CDR1 LNHNV, CDR2 YYDKDF (reference sequence). The CDR3 coding sequence is TGTGCCACCAGCCAGGGACCGAGCACAGATACGCAGTATTTT. Its protein is CATSQGPSTDTQYF.

This clonotype was recorded many times. The CDR3 sequence is CASSLPGLAGVTDTQYF. DNA for the CDR3: TGTGCCAGCAGCCTACCAGGACTAGCGGGAGTCACAGATACGCAGTATTTT. The chain couples TRBV28 to TRBJ2-3; TRBD2 aligns across 13 bases. Germline trimming cut 6 bases from V and 2 bases from J; bases unmatched to any gene: 8. Germline V gene sequence: CDR1 MDHEN, CDR2 SYDVKM. CDR3 length: 17 residues.

This chain joins TRBV20-1 and TRBJ2-7; TRBD2 aligns across 12 bases. This CDR3 is built from 14 residues. J lost 5 bases, V lost 6 bases, and 8 bases had no gene match. Germline V gives CDR1 DFQATT, CDR2 SNEGSKA (reference sequence). CDR3 sequence: CSAFLAGGKDEQYF. As DNA, the CDR3 is TGCAGTGCCTTCCTAGCGGGAGGGAAGGACGAGCAGTACTTC.

At least ten counts were recorded for this clonotype. The chain carries TRBV12-3 or TRBV12-4 and TRBJ2-2; D perhaps matches TRBD2 (5 bases). The CDR3 runs to 13 residues. V was cut by 2 bases and J by 6 bases, with 7 bases left in between. The CDR3 DNA reads as TGTGCCAGCAGTTTACGGGGTTCCGGGGAGCTGTTTTTT. The encoded protein is CASSLRGSGELFF.

This clonotype was picked up many times. J is TRBJ2-5 and V is TRBV6-6; D is unclear. Germline V gene lookup returns CDR1 MNHNY and CDR2 SVGAGI (reference sequence). CDR3 length equals 11 residues. V was shortened by 5 bases and J by 5 bases, with 6 bases between the two germline ends. CDR3 amino acids: CASSIYETQYF. As DNA, the CDR3 is TGTGCCAGCAGTATATACGAGACCCAGTACTTC.

With regard to this clonotype: Possible read error: a much larger clone is one base away. V usage is TRBV9 and J usage is TRBJ1-1; perhaps TRBD1 as D (6 bases). The length of the CDR3 is 15 residues. The V gene's germline CDR1 is SGDLS and CDR2 YYNGEE. The CDR3 DNA sequence: TGTGTCAGCAGCCCGGGTACGACAGGGAACACTGAAGCTTTCTTT. Amino acids: CVSSPGTTGNTEAFF. The entire variable domain, with the rest obtained from reference TRBV9 and TRBJ1-1, is as follows: DSGVTQTPKHLITATGQRVTLRCSPRSGDLSVYWYQQSLDQGLQFLIQYYNGEERAKGNILERFSAQQFPDLHSELNLSSLELGDSALYFCVSSPGTTGNTEAFFGQGTRLTVV.

This chain connects TRBV11-2 to TRBJ2-7; D not resolved. CDR1 and CDR2 (germline): SGHAT, FQNNGV. The CDR3 extends over 13 amino acids. Trimming removed 5 bases from V and 0 bases from J, with 8 bases in between. DNA for the CDR3: TGTGCCAGCAGCCCTGACATCTCCTACGAGCAGTACTTC. It codes for CASSPDISYEQYF.

This clonotype was counted ten times or more. This chain joins TRBV6-1 and TRBJ2-3; no clear D gene. V was clipped by 1 base and J by 1 base, with 9 bases between them. From germline, CDR1 is MNHNS and CDR2 SASEGT. The CDR3 is 15 amino acids. CDR3 region: CASSEVLDRTDTQYF. The CDR3 nucleotides are TGTGCCAGCAGTGAAGTTCTAGATCGCACAGATACGCAGTATTTT.

This clonotype was seen only a few times. The V call is TRBV2, the J call TRBJ2-3; 7 bases agree with TRBD1. This CDR3 has 15 amino acids. Germline values: CDR1 SNHLY, CDR2 FYNNEI. V lost 8 bases and J lost 0; bases outside the gene matches: 8. As DNA, the CDR3 is TGTGCCAGCGGCAGAGACAGGGACAGCACAGATACGCAGTATTTT. This gives the protein CASGRDRDSTDTQYF.

In this sample, this clonotype turned up a few times. This sequence joins TRBV20-1 and TRBJ2-5, with 9 positions matching TRBD2. Trimming cost V 0 bases and J 3 bases; bases outside gene matches: 5. The CDR3 spans 15 residues. Germline V gives CDR1 DFQATT, CDR2 SNEGSKA (reference sequence). The CDR3 DNA reads as TGCAGTGCTAGAGATCGTAGACTAGCGGAAGAGACCCAGTACTTC. Its protein is CSARDRRLAEETQYF.

This sequence joins TRBV29-1 and TRBJ1-3, with no clear D. Deletions cut 4 bases from V and 1 base from J, with 8 bases between. Germline V CDR1 and CDR2: SQVTM, ANQGSEA. The CDR3 has 13 residues. The CDR3 coding sequence is TGCAGCGTTGGGGTGGATTCTGGAAACACCATATATTTT. This encodes CSVGVDSGNTIYF.

A note on this clonotype: The junction shows a germline mismatch at one end, possibly a read error. V is TRBV7-9 and J is TRBJ2-5; 9 bases match TRBD1. Germline V gene sequence: CDR1 SEHNR, CDR2 FQNEAQ (reference sequence). This CDR3 comprises 17 residues. In DNA, the CDR3 is TGTGCCAGCAGGTTAGCCGGGACAGGGCTCGCGAAAGAGACCCAGTACTTC. Protein: CASRLAGTGLAKETQYF.

The genes are TRBV20-1 and TRBJ2-7; no reliable D call. V gave up 0 bases and J gave up 6 bases, with 12 bases separating them. Per the germline V gene, CDR1 is DFQATT and CDR2 is SNEGSKA (reference sequence). This CDR3 spans 13 amino acids. The CDR3 spells CSARDRTGTEQYF. The CDR3 DNA sequence: TGCAGTGCTAGAGACAGAACCGGAACCGAGCAGTACTTC.